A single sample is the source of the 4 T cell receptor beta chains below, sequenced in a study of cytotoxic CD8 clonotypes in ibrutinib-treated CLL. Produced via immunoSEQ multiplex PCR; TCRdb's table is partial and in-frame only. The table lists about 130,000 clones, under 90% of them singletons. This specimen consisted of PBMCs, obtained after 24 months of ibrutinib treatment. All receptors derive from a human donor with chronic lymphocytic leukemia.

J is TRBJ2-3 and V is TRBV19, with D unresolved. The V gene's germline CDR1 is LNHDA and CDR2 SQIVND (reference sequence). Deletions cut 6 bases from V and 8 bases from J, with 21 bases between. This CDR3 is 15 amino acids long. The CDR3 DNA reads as TGTGCCAGTAGCTACACCGGGTCTACTTCCTCTACGCAGTATTTT. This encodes CASSYTGSTSSTQYF.

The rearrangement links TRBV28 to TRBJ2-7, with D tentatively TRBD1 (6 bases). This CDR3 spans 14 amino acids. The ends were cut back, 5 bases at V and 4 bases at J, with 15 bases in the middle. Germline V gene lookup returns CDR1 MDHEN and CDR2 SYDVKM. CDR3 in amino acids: CASSPAGTLYEQYF. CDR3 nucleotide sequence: TGTGCCAGCAGTCCCGCCGGGACACTTTACGAGCAGTACTTC.

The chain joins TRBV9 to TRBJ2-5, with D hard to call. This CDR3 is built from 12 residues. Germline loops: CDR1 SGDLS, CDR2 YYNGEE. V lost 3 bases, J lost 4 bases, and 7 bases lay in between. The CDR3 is CASSAQGETQYF. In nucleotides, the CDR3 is TGTGCCAGCAGCGCCCAAGGAGAGACCCAGTACTTC.

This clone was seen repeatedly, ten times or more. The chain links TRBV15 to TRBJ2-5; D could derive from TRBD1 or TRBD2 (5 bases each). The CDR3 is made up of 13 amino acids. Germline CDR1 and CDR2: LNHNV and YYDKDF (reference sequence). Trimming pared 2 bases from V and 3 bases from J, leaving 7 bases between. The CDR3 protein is CATSRRGEETQYF. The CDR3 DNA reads TGTGCCACCAGCAGAAGAGGGGAAGAGACCCAGTACTTC.